Listed below are T cell receptor beta chains from one sample, sequenced in a study of T cell responses to AZD1222 COVID-19 vaccine. The data were produced by immunoSEQ multiplex PCR, yet TCRdb's version contains in-frame clones alone and is incomplete. The sample lists 130,000 to 150,000 clones, around 83% occurring once. The sample was peripheral blood, taken on day 0 of MenACWY control vaccination. All receptors come from an adult in good health. Both conserved end residues are trimmed from each CDR3.

j_call: TRBJ2-5; v_call: TRBV9; cdr3_aa: ASSIGQGMLETQY
j_call: TRBJ2-5; v_call: TRBV5-1; cdr3_aa: ASSPGQTSVGQETQY
j_call: TRBJ2-3; v_call: TRBV5-1; cdr3_aa: ASSLTREDTQY
j_call: TRBJ2-7; v_call: TRBV6-5; cdr3_aa: ASTDRAAYEQY
j_call: TRBJ1-5; v_call: TRBV2; cdr3_aa: ASSEGTGAQPQH
j_call: TRBJ2-3; v_call: TRBV2; cdr3_aa: ASSGSLGIDTQY
j_call: TRBJ1-5; v_call: TRBV6-1; cdr3_aa: ASSQHRGNQPQH
j_call: TRBJ1-2; v_call: TRBV19; cdr3_aa: ASSMGPFYGYT
j_call: TRBJ1-4; v_call: TRBV10-1; cdr3_aa: ASSEDGTANEKLF
j_call: TRBJ2-2; v_call: TRBV18; cdr3_aa: ASSRVQGQNTGELF
j_call: TRBJ2-6; v_call: TRBV5-1; cdr3_aa: ASSLAGGNTGANVLT
j_call: TRBJ1-2; v_call: TRBV12-3/TRBV12-4; cdr3_aa: ASSPTSREGYT
j_call: TRBJ1-3; v_call: TRBV11-2; cdr3_aa: ASSQDRTGNTIY
j_call: TRBJ1-5; v_call: TRBV28; cdr3_aa: ASSGRQAGSWGQPQH
j_call: TRBJ1-5; v_call: TRBV15; cdr3_aa: ATSGDRGNQPQH
j_call: TRBJ1-2; v_call: TRBV28; cdr3_aa: ASSGGGTGGHGYT
j_call: TRBJ2-2; v_call: TRBV3-1/TRBV3-2; cdr3_aa: ASSQVPRRTGELF
j_call: TRBJ2-2; v_call: TRBV5-5; cdr3_aa: ASSPPRLAEVGELF
j_call: TRBJ1-3; v_call: TRBV5-4; cdr3_aa: ASSLRTDSGNTIY
j_call: TRBJ1-2; v_call: TRBV28; cdr3_aa: ASSWGHQTGARGYT
j_call: TRBJ1-6; v_call: TRBV6-4; cdr3_aa: ASSDSWGLGSPLH
j_call: TRBJ1-2; v_call: TRBV25-1; cdr3_aa: ASSEGGVHQLRGYT
j_call: TRBJ2-7; v_call: TRBV11-2; cdr3_aa: ASSLRGSEGSYEQY
j_call: TRBJ1-1; v_call: TRBV10-1; cdr3_aa: ASIMTDGTNTEAF
j_call: TRBJ2-5; v_call: TRBV5-1; cdr3_aa: ASSLKPDQETQY
j_call: TRBJ1-3; v_call: TRBV6-5; cdr3_aa: ASSLRGGSGNTIY
j_call: TRBJ1-1; v_call: TRBV6-5; cdr3_aa: ASTRGGSPEAF
j_call: TRBJ1-4; v_call: TRBV7-9; cdr3_aa: ASSLVQGGNEKLF
j_call: TRBJ2-2; v_call: TRBV5-4; cdr3_aa: ASSFRSSGGLNTGELF
j_call: TRBJ2-2; v_call: TRBV5-1; cdr3_aa: ASSRDRETGELF
j_call: TRBJ2-7; v_call: TRBV15; cdr3_aa: ATSRGGVFTSYEQY
j_call: TRBJ2-3; v_call: TRBV3-1/TRBV3-2; cdr3_aa: ASSHSTGSGRDTQY
j_call: TRBJ1-5; v_call: TRBV15; cdr3_aa: ATKGSAGQPQH
j_call: TRBJ1-5; v_call: TRBV28; cdr3_aa: ASSLGPGHQPQH
j_call: TRBJ1-5; v_call: TRBV9; cdr3_aa: ASSVDGRESNQPQH
j_call: TRBJ1-5; v_call: TRBV15; cdr3_aa: ATSRASGWNQPQH
j_call: TRBJ1-1; v_call: TRBV19; cdr3_aa: ASSLRRVLNTEAF
j_call: TRBJ1-5; v_call: TRBV19; cdr3_aa: ASSIVWAGGLDQPQH
j_call: TRBJ1-1; v_call: TRBV2; cdr3_aa: ASSPATTEAF
j_call: TRBJ2-3; v_call: TRBV7-9; cdr3_aa: ASSFPPDTQY
j_call: TRBJ2-2; v_call: TRBV7-3; cdr3_aa: ASSLPSLTGVTGELF
j_call: TRBJ2-5; v_call: TRBV6-6; cdr3_aa: ASSYIRGMETQY
j_call: TRBJ2-1; v_call: TRBV19; cdr3_aa: ASSLRQGGTYNEQF
j_call: TRBJ2-2; v_call: TRBV24-1; cdr3_aa: ATSDFSSGVAGELF
j_call: TRBJ1-2; v_call: TRBV5-1; cdr3_aa: ASSSGTQNYGYT
j_call: TRBJ1-1; v_call: TRBV30; cdr3_aa: AWSVAPIMNTEAF
j_call: TRBJ1-1; v_call: TRBV18; cdr3_aa: ASSSTGHTEAF
j_call: TRBJ1-5; v_call: TRBV2; cdr3_aa: ASKWDNNQPQH